This TCR beta chain was profiled in a study of T cell responses to AZD1222 COVID-19 vaccine. General study results and limits: A reported finding is that nearly half of spike-specific TCRs target unmutated variant regions.

The CDR3 spans 15 residues. CDR1 WSHSY and CDR2 SAAADI come from the germline V gene. V was pared by 0 bases and J by 10 bases, with 10 bases of the junction left unmatched. With regard to this clone: Its antigen is currently unknown.

Generated by immunoSEQ multiplex PCR, the TCRdb table keeps only in-frame clones and is missing some. Among about 120,000 clones listed, around nine tenths were seen once. The gene calls are TRBV10-2 and TRBJ2-5, with 8 bases lining up with TRBD1. The source is an adult who received the MenACWY meningococcal vaccine as a control. Sample: peripheral blood, taken 28 days after the second dose of the MenACWY control vaccine. This CDR3 reads CASSESTGGLRSQYF. CDR3 nucleotides: TGCGCCAGCAGTGAGTCAACAGGGGGTCTGAGGAGCCAGTACTTC.